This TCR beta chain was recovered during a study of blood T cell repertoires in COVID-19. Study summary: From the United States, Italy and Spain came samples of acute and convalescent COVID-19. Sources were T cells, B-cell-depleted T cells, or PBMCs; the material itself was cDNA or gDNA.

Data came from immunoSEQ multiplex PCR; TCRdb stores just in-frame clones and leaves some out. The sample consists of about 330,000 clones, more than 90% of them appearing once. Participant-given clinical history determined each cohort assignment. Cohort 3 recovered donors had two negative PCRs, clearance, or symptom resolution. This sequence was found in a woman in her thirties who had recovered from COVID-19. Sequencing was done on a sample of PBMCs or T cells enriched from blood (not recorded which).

As DNA, the CDR3 is TGTGCCAGCTCAGCTGACAGACAAGCCCTAAACACAGATACGCAGTATTTT. Translated: CASSADRQALNTDTQYF. V is TRBV18 and J is TRBJ2-3; a weak D match, TRBD1 (5 bases). The germline V gene encodes CDR1 KGHSH and CDR2 LQKENI. The V end lost 5 bases, the J end lost 2 bases, and 20 bases lay between the germline ends. The CDR3 is 17 amino acids.